This T cell receptor (beta chain) was identified during a study of T cell responses to AZD1222 COVID-19 vaccine. The CDR3 totals 12 residues. CDR1 and CDR2 (germline): SNHLY, FYNNEI. V was shortened by 4 bases and J by 0 bases, with 3 bases between the two germline ends. As to this clone: What it binds is unknown.

Sequencing was performed with immunoSEQ multiplex PCR; in TCRdb, only in-frame clones are kept and a portion is missing. Of about 170,000 clones in the sample, over 85% are singletons; the top ten hold 1.5% to 2%. Study-level points and caveats: Only 5 or 6 individuals given AZD1222 were seropositive at baseline. Once two AZD1222 doses were given, Spike-specific TCR breadth and depth went up. Most donors were white British and more were female, and clonal diversity was possibly underestimated.

The input for sequencing was peripheral blood, taken on day 0 of AZD1222 vaccination. This receptor was taken from an adult in good health. J is TRBJ1-2 and V is TRBV2; D remains unclear. CDR3 DNA: TGTGCCAGCAGTGGGACTAACTATGGCTACACCTTC. It specifies CASSGTNYGYTF.